A single sample gave rise to the 15 T cell receptor beta chains below, sequenced in a study of post-analysis software for immune sequencing data. Study findings and constraints: The study found TRBV5-6, TRBV5-1 and TRBV20-1 among five TRBV segments more frequent in patients than controls.

These TCRs' antigens remain unknown. cDNA libraries of TCR beta carried unique molecular identifiers. From the PCR reads, TCRdb called clonotypes with MiXCR, one entry per CDR3 protein. The table lists hundreds of thousands of distinct CDR3 sequences, roughly three fifths of them singletons. Material for sequencing was blood. These receptors were obtained from a girl aged 2 to 10 with multiple sclerosis.

The genes are TRBV5-1 and TRBJ2-1, with 10 bases aligning to TRBD2. The CDR3 sequence is 15 residues long. Germline CDR1 and CDR2: SGHRS and YFSETQ. After removal of 5 bases from V and 6 bases from J, the junction contained 8 bases not matched to a gene. The DNA of the CDR3 is TGCGCCAGCAGGCCCGGGCTAGCGGGAGTCAATGAGCAGTTCTTC. Encoded protein: CASRPGLAGVNEQFF.

The V and J genes are TRBV5-6 and TRBJ1-1; D is unresolved. The V end was cut by 4 bases, the J end by 5 bases, with 18 bases between. The CDR3 contains 15 residues. From germline, CDR1 is SGHDT and CDR2 YYEEEE. CDR3 protein: CASSPPAMGWTEAFF. CDR3 in DNA: TGTGCCAGCAGCCCCCCCGCTATGGGTTGGACTGAAGCTTTCTTT.

The J gene is TRBJ2-3, the V gene TRBV28, with 9 bases aligning to TRBD2. The CDR3 sequence is 15 residues long. Germline V CDR1 and CDR2: MDHEN, SYDVKM. V lost 10 bases and J lost 2; bases outside the gene matches: 10. The CDR3 nucleotides read TGTGCCATCAAACCTACTAGCGGGTTCACAGATACGCAGTATTTT. It translates to CAIKPTSGFTDTQYF.

Regarding this clonotype: One end of the junction varies from germline; a read error may be responsible. The chain links TRBV4-3 to TRBJ1-2; D remains ambiguous. The CDR3 contains 15 residues. CDR1 and CDR2 (germline): LGHNA, YSLEER. The CDR3, as DNA: TGCGCCGGCAGCCAAGAAGCCGGGCTAAACTATGGCTACACCTTC. This gives the protein CAGSQEAGLNYGYTF.

The V gene is TRBV5-1, the J gene TRBJ1-2, with D perhaps TRBD1 (5 bases). Between the trimmed V and J ends, which lost 3 bases and 8 bases, there was a span of 14 bases. Germline V gene lookup returns CDR1 SGHRS and CDR2 YFSETQ. This CDR3 spans 13 amino acids. DNA for the CDR3: TGCGCCAGCAGCTGGGACGGGGACCTCGGCTACACCTTC. This encodes CASSWDGDLGYTF. The full variable domain, in which reference TRBV5-1 and TRBJ1-2 provide the parts outside the CDR3, is KAGVTQTPRYLIKTRGQQVTLSCSPISGHRSVSWYQQTPGQGLQFLFEYFSETQRNKGNFPGRFSGRQFSNSRSEMNVSTLELGDSALYLCASSWDGDLGYTFGSGTRLTVV.

The chain carries TRBV6-6 and TRBJ2-7, with 8 nucleotides matching TRBD2. The DNA end lines up better with TRBJ2-5; the J call may be wrong. This CDR3 spans 17 amino acids. Germline loops: CDR1 MNHNY, CDR2 SVGAGI (reference sequence). The CDR3 loop is CASSYVAAFSGKETQYF. In DNA, the CDR3 is TGTGCCAGCAGTTACGTTGCAGCGTTTAGCGGGAAAGAGACCCAGTACTTC.

The sample holds a few counts of this clonotype. The V and J genes are TRBV7-2 and TRBJ2-5; no reliable D call. Trimming shortened V by 2 bases and J by 5 bases, and 12 bases separated the two germline ends. This CDR3 has 14 amino acids. CDR1 SGHTA and CDR2 FQGNSA come from the germline V gene. The CDR3 bases are TGTGCCAGCAGCTTAAATGGTCAGGCGGAGACCCAGTACTTC. Its translation is CASSLNGQAETQYF.

This clonotype was observed a single time. The rearrangement joins TRBV11-2 to TRBJ2-1; TRBD2 aligns across 12 bases. CDR3 length: 15 amino acids. The germline V gene has CDR1 SGHAT and CDR2 FQNNGV. Unmatched junction bases numbered 3, after V lost 7 bases and J lost 2 bases. CDR3 residues: CASTRLAGAYNEQFF. CDR3 sequence (DNA): TGTGCCAGCACCCGACTAGCGGGGGCCTACAATGAGCAGTTCTTC.

This clonotype has more than one count but fewer than ten. The chain carries TRBV5-1 and TRBJ2-1, with D maybe TRBD2 (6 bases). There are 15 residues in the CDR3. V lost 4 bases and J lost 9, with 20 bases in between. Germline V gives CDR1 SGHRS, CDR2 YFSETQ. CDR3 sequence reads: CASSNRDSAKSEQFF. As DNA, the CDR3 is TGCGCCAGCAGCAACCGGGACTCCGCTAAGTCTGAGCAGTTCTTC.

This chain joins TRBV5-1 and TRBJ1-2; no definite D call. Germline lookup yields CDR1 SGHRS and CDR2 YFSETQ. The CDR3 sequence is 13 residues long. Trimming removed 4 bases at V and 4 bases at J, with 11 bases between. CDR3 protein: CASSVDFPYGYTF. The CDR3 region has the DNA TGCGCCAGCAGCGTGGACTTTCCCTATGGCTACACCTTC.

This chain links TRBV9 with TRBJ1-2; D is undetermined. With 0 bases removed from V and 7 bases from J, the gap between germline ends came to 19 bases. Per germline, CDR1 SGDLS and CDR2 YYNGEE. CDR3 length equals 16 residues. In DNA, the CDR3 is TGTGCCAGCAGCGTAGAGGCGTCGGCGGGCGCGGGTGGCTACACCTTC. Translation: CASSVEASAGAGGYTF.

V usage is TRBV10-3 and J usage is TRBJ2-4; D gene ambiguous. The better agreement between TRBJ2-7 and the DNA end casts doubt on the J call. This CDR3 region has 13 residues. Germline V gene data show CDR1 as ENHRY and CDR2 as SYGVKD. CDR3 DNA: TGTGCCATCAGTACAGAGCTATTCTACGAGCAGTACTTC. As protein: CAISTELFYEQYF.

The chain joins TRBV7-9 to TRBJ2-2; D perhaps matches TRBD2 (5 bases). Germline-derived CDR1 and CDR2 are SEHNR and FQNEAQ (reference sequence). The length of the CDR3 is 17 residues. Trimming left V 5 bases short and J 6 bases short, with 22 bases between. CDR3 DNA: TGTGCCAGCAGCCCAGGAAGGTCGGGGAGAGACCCCGGGGAGCTGTTTTTT. Translating gives CASSPGRSGRDPGELFF.

This clonotype was counted a single time. The chain combines TRBV5-4 with TRBJ1-1, with TRBD1 matching 8 bases. Trimming took 1 base from V and 4 from J; bases not matched to a gene: 9. Germline lookup yields CDR1 SGHNT and CDR2 YYREEE (reference sequence). The CDR3 spans 16 residues. CDR3 in amino acids: CASSLPRSDRGTEAFF. The CDR3 DNA reads as TGTGCCAGCAGCTTGCCACGTTCCGACAGGGGCACTGAAGCTTTCTTT.

This rearrangement joins TRBV18 to TRBJ1-1; 8 nucleotides line up with TRBD1. CDR3 length: 17 amino acids. V lost 3 bases and J lost 4; bases outside the gene matches: 13. The V gene's germline CDR1 is KGHSH and CDR2 LQKENI. The CDR3 loop is CASSPRQGRVLVTEAFF. CDR3 sequence (DNA): TGTGCCAGCTCACCGCGACAGGGGAGGGTATTGGTCACTGAAGCTTTCTTT.